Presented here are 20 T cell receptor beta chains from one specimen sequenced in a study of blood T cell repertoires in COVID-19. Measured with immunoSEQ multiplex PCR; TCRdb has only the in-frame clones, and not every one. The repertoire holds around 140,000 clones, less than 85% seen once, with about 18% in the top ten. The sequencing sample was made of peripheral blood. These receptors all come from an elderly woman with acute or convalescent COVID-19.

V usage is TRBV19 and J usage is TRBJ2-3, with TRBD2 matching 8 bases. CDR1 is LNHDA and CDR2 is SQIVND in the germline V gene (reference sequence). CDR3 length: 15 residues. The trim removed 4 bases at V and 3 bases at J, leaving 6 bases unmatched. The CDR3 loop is CASSSSGRGTDTQYF. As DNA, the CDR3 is TGTGCCAGTAGTAGCAGCGGGAGAGGGACAGATACGCAGTATTTT.

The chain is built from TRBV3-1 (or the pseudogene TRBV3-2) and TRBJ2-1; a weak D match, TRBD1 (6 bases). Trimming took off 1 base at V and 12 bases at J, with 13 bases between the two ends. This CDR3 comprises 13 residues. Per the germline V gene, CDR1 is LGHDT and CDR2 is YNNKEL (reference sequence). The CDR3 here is CASSQGTTGRQFF. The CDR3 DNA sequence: TGTGCCAGCAGCCAAGGGACCACAGGGAGGCAGTTCTTC.

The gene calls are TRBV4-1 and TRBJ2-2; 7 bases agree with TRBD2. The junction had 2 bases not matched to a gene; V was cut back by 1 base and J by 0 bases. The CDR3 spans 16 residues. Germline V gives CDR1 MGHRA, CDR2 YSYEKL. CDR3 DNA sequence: TGCGCCAGCAGCCAAGGAAGCGGGACGAACACCGGGGAGCTGTTTTTT. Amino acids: CASSQGSGTNTGELFF.

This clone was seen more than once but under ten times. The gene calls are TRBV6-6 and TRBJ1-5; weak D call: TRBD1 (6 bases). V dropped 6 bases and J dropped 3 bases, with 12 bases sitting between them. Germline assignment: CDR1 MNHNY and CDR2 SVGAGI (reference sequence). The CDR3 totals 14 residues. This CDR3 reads CASREQGPNQPQHF. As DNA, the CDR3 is TGTGCCAGCAGAGAACAGGGTCCCAATCAGCCCCAGCATTTT.

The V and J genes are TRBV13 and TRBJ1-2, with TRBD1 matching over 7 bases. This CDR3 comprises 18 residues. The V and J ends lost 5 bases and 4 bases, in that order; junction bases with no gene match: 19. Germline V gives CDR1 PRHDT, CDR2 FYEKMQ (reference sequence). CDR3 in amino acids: CASSPPGTETAWGYGYTF. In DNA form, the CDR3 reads TGTGCCAGCAGCCCCCCCGGGACAGAAACGGCCTGGGGCTATGGCTACACCTTC.

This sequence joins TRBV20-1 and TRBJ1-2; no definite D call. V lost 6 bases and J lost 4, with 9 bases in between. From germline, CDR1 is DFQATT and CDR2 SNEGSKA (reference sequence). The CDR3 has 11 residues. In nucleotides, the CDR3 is TGCAGTGCCCGTCGCGGCTATGGCTACACCTTC. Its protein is CSARRGYGYTF.

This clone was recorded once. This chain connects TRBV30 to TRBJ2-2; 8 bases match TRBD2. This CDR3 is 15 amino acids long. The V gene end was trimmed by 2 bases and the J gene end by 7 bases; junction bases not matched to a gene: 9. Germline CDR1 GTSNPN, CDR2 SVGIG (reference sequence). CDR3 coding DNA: TGTGCCTGGAGTAGCCAGGGACTAGTTGGCGGGGAGCTGTTTTTT. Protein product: CAWSSQGLVGGELFF.

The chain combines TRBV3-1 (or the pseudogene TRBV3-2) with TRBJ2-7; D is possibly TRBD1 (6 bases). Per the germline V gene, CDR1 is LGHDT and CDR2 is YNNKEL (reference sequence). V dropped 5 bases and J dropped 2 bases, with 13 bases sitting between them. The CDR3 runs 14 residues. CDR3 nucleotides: TGTGCCAGCAGCTTCCGGGACAAGCCCTACGAGCAGTACTTC. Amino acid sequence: CASSFRDKPYEQYF.

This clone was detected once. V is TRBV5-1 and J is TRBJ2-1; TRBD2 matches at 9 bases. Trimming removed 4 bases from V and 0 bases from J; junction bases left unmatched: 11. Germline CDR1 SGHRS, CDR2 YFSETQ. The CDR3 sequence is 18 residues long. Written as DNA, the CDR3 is TGCGCCAGCAGCAGGGCTTCTAGCGGGGTGAGCTCCTACAATGAGCAGTTCTTC. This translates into CASSRASSGVSSYNEQFF. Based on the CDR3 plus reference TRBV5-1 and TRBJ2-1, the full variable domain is KAGVTQTPRYLIKTRGQQVTLSCSPISGHRSVSWYQQTPGQGLQFLFEYFSETQRNKGNFPGRFSGRQFSNSRSEMNVSTLELGDSALYLCASSRASSGVSSYNEQFFGPGTRLTVL.

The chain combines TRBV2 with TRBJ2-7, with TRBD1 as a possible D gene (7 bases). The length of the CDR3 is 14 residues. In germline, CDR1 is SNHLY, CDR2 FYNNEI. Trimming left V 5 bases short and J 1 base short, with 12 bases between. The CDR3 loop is CASSLRDRSYEQYF. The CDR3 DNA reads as TGTGCCAGCAGTCTGCGGGACAGATCCTACGAGCAGTACTTC.

CDR3: CASSQDRGTGISYEQYF. Written as DNA, the CDR3 is TGCGCCAGCAGCCAAGATAGGGGGACAGGGATCTCCTACGAGCAGTACTTC. The chain couples TRBV4-1 to TRBJ2-7; 9 bases agree with TRBD1. Germline CDR1 MGHRA, CDR2 YSYEKL. The CDR3 has 17 residues. Unmatched junction bases numbered 6, after V lost 0 bases and J lost 0 bases.

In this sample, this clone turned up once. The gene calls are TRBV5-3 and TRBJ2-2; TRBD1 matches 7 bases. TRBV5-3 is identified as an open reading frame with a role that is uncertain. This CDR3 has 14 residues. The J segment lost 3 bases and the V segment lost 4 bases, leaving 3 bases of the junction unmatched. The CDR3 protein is CARSDDRDTGELFF. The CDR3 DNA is TGTGCCAGAAGCGATGACAGGGACACCGGGGAGCTGTTTTTT.

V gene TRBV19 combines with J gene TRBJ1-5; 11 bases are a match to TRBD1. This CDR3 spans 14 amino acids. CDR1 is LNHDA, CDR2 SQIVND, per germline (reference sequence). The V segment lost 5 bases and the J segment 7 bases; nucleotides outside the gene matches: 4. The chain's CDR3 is CASSLGTGGQPQHF. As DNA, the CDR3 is TGTGCCAGTAGTCTTGGGACAGGGGGGCAGCCCCAGCATTTT.

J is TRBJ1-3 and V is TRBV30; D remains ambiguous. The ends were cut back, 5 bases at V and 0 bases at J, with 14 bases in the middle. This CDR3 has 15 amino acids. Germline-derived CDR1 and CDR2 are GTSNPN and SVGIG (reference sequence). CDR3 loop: CAWSRLLVSGNTIYF. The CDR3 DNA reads TGTGCCTGGTCGCGACTCCTAGTCTCTGGAAACACCATATATTTT.

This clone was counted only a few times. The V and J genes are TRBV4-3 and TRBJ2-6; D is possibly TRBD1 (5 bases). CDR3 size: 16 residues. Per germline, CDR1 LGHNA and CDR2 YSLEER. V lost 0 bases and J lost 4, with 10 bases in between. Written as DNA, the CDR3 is TGCGCCAGCAGCCAAGATAGGGGTACCGGGGCCAACGTCCTGACTTTC. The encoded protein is CASSQDRGTGANVLTF.

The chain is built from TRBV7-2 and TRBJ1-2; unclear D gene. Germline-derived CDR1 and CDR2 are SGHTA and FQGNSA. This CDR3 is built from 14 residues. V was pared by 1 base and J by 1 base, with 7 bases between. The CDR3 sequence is CASSLVQINYGYTF. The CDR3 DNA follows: TGTGCCAGCAGCTTAGTACAGATTAACTATGGCTACACCTTC.

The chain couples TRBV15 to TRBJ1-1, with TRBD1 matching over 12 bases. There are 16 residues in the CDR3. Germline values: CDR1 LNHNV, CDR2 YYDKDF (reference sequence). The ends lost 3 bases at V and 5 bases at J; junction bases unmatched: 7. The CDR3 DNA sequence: TGTGCCACCAGCAGCCGGGACAGGGGGCTTAAGACTGAAGCTTTCTTT. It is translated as CATSSRDRGLKTEAFF.

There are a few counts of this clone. CDR3 sequence: CASSLGRAQGEQYF. The CDR3 DNA reads TGTGCCAGCAGCTTAGGCCGCGCCCAGGGCGAGCAGTACTTC. The rearrangement uses TRBV13 and TRBJ2-7, with D possibly TRBD1 on 5 matching bases. This CDR3 has 14 residues. With 0 bases removed from V and 6 bases from J, the gap between germline ends came to 12 bases. The germline CDR1 and CDR2 sequences are PRHDT and FYEKMQ (reference sequence).

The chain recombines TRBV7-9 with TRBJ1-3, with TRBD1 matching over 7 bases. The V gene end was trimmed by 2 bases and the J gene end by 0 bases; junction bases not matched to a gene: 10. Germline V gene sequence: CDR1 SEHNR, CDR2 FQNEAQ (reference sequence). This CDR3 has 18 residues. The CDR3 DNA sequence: TGTGCCAGCAGCTTATCCTCCGTAACAGGGGCCTCTGGAAACACCATATATTTT. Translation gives CASSLSSVTGASGNTIYF.

CDR3 sequence (DNA): TGTGCCAGCAGCCCGAGATCGGCAGGGGCTGGCTACACCTTC. Protein: CASSPRSAGAGYTF. This chain uses TRBV11-2 with TRBJ1-2, with D perhaps matching TRBD1 (6 bases). The germline V gene encodes CDR1 SGHAT and CDR2 FQNNGV. The CDR3 covers 14 residues. Trimming took 5 bases from V and 7 from J, leaving 17 bases between them.